This note documents a single TCR beta chain sequence. V gave up 4 bases and J gave up 8 bases, with 18 bases separating them. The CDR3 is 15 amino acids. Germline values: CDR1 SGHRS, CDR2 YFSETQ. A second PCR of roughly 7 to 11 cycles used a sample-barcoded 5' primer and a J-beta primer mix. TCRdb called the 5' RACE reads again in MiXCR, with one record for every CDR3 protein. Of more than 450,000 distinct CDR3 sequences listed, about a quarter are singletons. The sample is drawn from a study of blood T cells in healthy people across ages. This sample was shared with a second study, whose subject was T cells of mothers and their children. That source reports: Donors were three healthy Caucasian mothers and their six children. Mothers gave over 8.5 million TCR beta CDR3 reads each, and children several million each. Slightly higher overlap, not significant, was seen in related mother-child pairs than in unrelated pairs.

This chain links TRBV5-1 with TRBJ1-4; possibly TRBD1 for D (5 bases). Sequencing used blood. The receptor comes from a boy between 2 and 10 years old in good health. The CDR3 reads CASSGEQALGEKLFF. The CDR3 bases are TGCGCCAGCAGCGGGGAACAGGCCCTGGGGGAAAAACTGTTTTTT.